One and the same sample provided the 32 T cell receptor beta chains below, sequenced in a study of human T cells and chemical hapten exposure. Time point noted: patch test 2, 6 weeks after DPC sensitization. Regarding treatment: therapeutic diphenylcyclopropenone sensitization with weekly scalp DPC. TCRdb re-derived calls from the RACE reads in MiXCR, one entry per CDR3 protein. This table has about 95,000 distinct CDR3 sequences, 10% to 12% appearing once. The starting material was whole blood, obtained in connection with sensitization to the hapten diphenylcyclopropenone (DPC). The receptors were gathered from a woman aged 40 to 50 with alopecia areata. Some clones in this sample may be carry-over from other donors' samples.

This clonotype was seen more than once but under ten times. The chain joins TRBV5-4 to TRBJ1-5; D gene ambiguous. Trimming removed 1 base at V and 6 bases at J, with 5 bases between. The CDR3 runs to 12 residues. Germline V gene data show CDR1 as SGHNT and CDR2 as YYREEE (reference sequence). The CDR3 coding sequence is TGTGCCAGCAGCTTGCCCGGTCAGCCCCAGCATTTT. This translates into CASSLPGQPQHF.

Details on this clonotype: One base away lies a much larger clone, so this may be a sequencing read error. This chain joins TRBV7-2 and TRBJ2-3, with 12 bases identical to TRBD1. The CDR3 totals 15 residues. Germline loops: CDR1 SGHTA, CDR2 FQGNSA. CDR3: CASSYGTGGTGTQYF. DNA for the CDR3: TGTGCCAGCAGCTACGGGACAGGGGGCACAGGTACGCAGTATTTT.

Comments on this clonotype: A much larger clone lies one base from this, so it may be a read error. This chain connects TRBV20-1 to TRBJ2-7; 8 bases are shared with TRBD1. Germline assignment: CDR1 DFQATT and CDR2 SNEGSKA (reference sequence). The CDR3 length is 13 residues. CDR3 sequence: CSRCRDRTGEQYF. CDR3 DNA sequence: TGCAGCCGTTGTCGGGACAGGACTGGGGAGCAGTACTTC.

This clonotype has at least ten counts. This chain links TRBV7-9 with TRBJ2-7; D uncertain. This CDR3 is 12 amino acids long. Trimming took off 2 bases at V and 4 bases at J, with 6 bases between the two ends. Germline lookup yields CDR1 SEHNR and CDR2 FQNEAQ (reference sequence). CDR3 protein: CASSLRGYEQYF. DNA of the CDR3: TGTGCCAGCAGCTTACGTGGATACGAGCAGTACTTC.

The chain recombines TRBV7-2 with TRBJ2-7, with D perhaps TRBD2 (6 bases). V lost 8 bases and J lost 2, with 19 bases in between. The germline V gene encodes CDR1 SGHTA and CDR2 FQGNSA. The CDR3 is 15 residues long. CDR3: CASLPGSGEPYEQYF. CDR3 nucleotide sequence: TGTGCCAGCCTACCGGGTAGCGGAGAGCCCTACGAGCAGTACTTC.

This clonotype was picked up many times. The V call is TRBV3-1, the J call TRBJ2-5; 9 positions match TRBD1. This CDR3 is built from 17 residues. Germline CDR1 is LGHDT and CDR2 is YNNKEL (reference sequence). Unmatched junction bases numbered 14, after V lost 4 bases and J lost 5 bases. For the CDR3, the DNA is TGTGCCAGCAGCCTTCCTCCCACAGGGGGCGGAGGGGAGACCCAGTACTTC. This sequence encodes CASSLPPTGGGGETQYF.

This clonotype showed up many times. V and J are TRBV2 and TRBJ2-1; 10 bases are a match to TRBD2. The length of the CDR3 is 14 residues. With 7 bases clipped from V and 4 bases from J, the junction kept 4 bases outside the gene matches. In germline, CDR1 is SNHLY, CDR2 FYNNEI. DNA for the CDR3: TGTGCCAGCATGCCTAGCGGGGGTTACAATGAGCAGTTCTTC. Amino acid sequence: CASMPSGGYNEQFF.

V is TRBV12-3 or TRBV12-4 and J is TRBJ2-7; D is unclear. Trimming cost V 6 bases and J 8 bases, with 20 bases left between them. This CDR3 is 14 amino acids long. CDR3 region: CASSKRVNSQQQYF. As DNA, the CDR3 is TGTGCCAGCAGCAAAAGGGTTAATAGCCAACAGCAGTACTTC.

The chain links TRBV3-1 to TRBJ2-7; D is perhaps TRBD1 or TRBD2 (5 bases each). V gave up 1 base and J gave up 9 bases, with 10 bases separating them. This CDR3 has 12 amino acids. CDR1 LGHDT and CDR2 YNNKEL come from the germline V gene (reference sequence). CDR3: CASSQGGEGQYF. CDR3 DNA sequence: TGTGCCAGCAGCCAAGGGGGCGAGGGGCAGTACTTC.

This clonotype was counted between two and nine times. The chain joins TRBV28 to TRBJ1-2, with D unclear. The CDR3 contains 14 residues. The V gene's germline CDR1 is MDHEN and CDR2 SYDVKM. Between the trimmed V and J ends, which lost 4 bases and 1 base, there was a span of 10 bases. This chain's CDR3 is CASSSAGLNYGYTF. CDR3 bases: TGTGCCAGCAGTTCGGCAGGTCTTAACTATGGCTACACCTTC.

The sample holds a few counts of this clonotype. J is TRBJ2-3 and V is TRBV13; TRBD1 matches 7 bases. Germline loops: CDR1 PRHDT, CDR2 FYEKMQ (reference sequence). This CDR3 is built from 16 residues. Germline trimming cut 1 base from V and 8 bases from J; bases unmatched to any gene: 12. In nucleotides, the CDR3 is TGTGCCAGCAGCTTAGAGCGCGGACAGGCGGCGGGTACGCAGTATTTT. Protein: CASSLERGQAAGTQYF. Looking up the rest from reference TRBV13 and TRBJ2-3 gives the full variable domain: AAGVIQSPRHLIKEKRETATLKCYPIPRHDTVYWYQQGPGQDPQFLISFYEKMQSDKGSIPDRFSAQQFSDYHSELNMSSLELGDSALYFCASSLERGQAAGTQYFGPGTRLTVL.

This clonotype turned up a few times. The CDR3 sequence: CAWGASGNTIYF. CDR3 coding DNA: TGTGCCTGGGGGGCCTCTGGAAACACCATATATTTT. V is TRBV30 and J is TRBJ1-3, with D possibly TRBD1 on 5 matching bases. The CDR3 spans 12 residues. CDR1 is GTSNPN and CDR2 is SVGIG in the germline V gene (reference sequence). The V gene lost 5 bases and the J gene lost 0 bases, with 5 bases spanning the gap. The entire variable domain, with the rest obtained from reference TRBV30 and TRBJ1-3, is as follows: SQTIHQWPATLVQPVGSPLSLECTVEGTSNPNLYWYRQAAGRGLQLLFYSVGIGQISSEVPQNLSASRPQDRQFILSSKKLLLSDSGFYLCAWGASGNTIYFGEGSWLTVV.

V is TRBV29-1 and J is TRBJ1-3; D remains ambiguous. Germline CDR1 reads SQVTM; CDR2 reads ANQGSEA. This CDR3 region has 14 residues. The ends were cut back, 0 bases at V and 0 bases at J, with 6 bases in the middle. CDR3 bases: TGCAGCGTTGAAGACACCCTCTCTGGAAACACCATATATTTT. Translated, it gives CSVEDTLSGNTIYF.

The chain has TRBV5-4 and TRBJ1-1, with 7 bases matching TRBD1. The V gene's germline CDR1 is SGHNT and CDR2 YYREEE (reference sequence). The CDR3 extends over 15 amino acids. V lost 0 bases, J lost 7 bases, and 9 bases stayed unmatched. The CDR3 spells CASSLAVTGSSEAFF. Here the CDR3 DNA reads TGTGCCAGCAGCTTGGCGGTGACAGGGTCTAGTGAAGCTTTCTTT.

The table lists this clonotype with many counts. The rearrangement joins TRBV9 to TRBJ2-1, with unresolved D. The CDR3 is made up of 14 amino acids. V lost 0 bases and J 1 base, leaving 5 bases between the germline ends. CDR1 is SGDLS and CDR2 is YYNGEE in the germline V gene. Here the CDR3 DNA reads TGTGCCAGCAGCGTAGGCGGTTCCTACAATGAGCAGTTCTTC. Translating gives CASSVGGSYNEQFF.

The chain employs TRBV4-3 and TRBJ1-5; D remains ambiguous. Germline CDR1 is LGHNA and CDR2 is YSLEER. The CDR3 length is 12 residues. V lost 6 bases and J 8 bases, leaving 11 bases between the germline ends. CDR3 coding DNA: TGCGCCAGCAGAAATCTCGGGAAGCCCCAGCATTTT. Amino acids: CASRNLGKPQHF.

The sample holds many counts of this clonotype. The chain links TRBV29-1 to TRBJ1-1; D is possibly TRBD1 (5 bases). Germline loops: CDR1 SQVTM, CDR2 ANQGSEA. This CDR3 is built from 13 residues. Trimming removed 3 bases from V and 0 bases from J, with 8 bases in between. The CDR3 nucleotides are TGCAGCGTTGAGGGCAGGGTGAACACTGAAGCTTTCTTT. Its translation: CSVEGRVNTEAFF.

This clonotype came up a few times. The rearrangement uses TRBV5-4 and TRBJ2-1; 12 nucleotides match TRBD2. CDR1 is SGHNT and CDR2 is YYREEE in the germline V gene (reference sequence). Germline trimming cut 3 bases from V and 3 bases from J; bases unmatched to any gene: 7. CDR3 length equals 17 residues. Written as DNA, the CDR3 is TGTGCCAGCAGCTCTAAATCTAGCGGGGGGGTCTACAATGAGCAGTTCTTC. Translated: CASSSKSSGGVYNEQFF.

There are many counts of this clonotype. The chain has TRBV7-2 and TRBJ2-2; D gene uncertain. The CDR3 totals 14 residues. Trimming left V 0 bases short and J 6 bases short, with 8 bases between. Germline assignment: CDR1 SGHTA and CDR2 FQGNSA. The CDR3 protein is CASSLAEKPGELFF. In DNA, the CDR3 is TGTGCCAGCAGCTTAGCGGAAAAGCCCGGGGAGCTGTTTTTT. Full variable domain (missing parts from reference TRBV7-2 and TRBJ2-2): GAGVSQSPSNKVTEKGKDVELRCDPISGHTALYWYRQSLGQGLEFLIYFQGNSAPDKSGLPSDRFSAERTGGSVSTLTIQRTQQEDSAVYLCASSLAEKPGELFFGEGSRLTVL.

In this sample, this clonotype turned up many times. The V call is TRBV20-1, the J call TRBJ1-5; 7 bases agree with TRBD1. Losses at the gene ends were 0 bases for V and 6 bases for J; bases not matched to a gene: 8. Per germline, CDR1 DFQATT and CDR2 SNEGSKA (reference sequence). This CDR3 has 15 residues. CDR3 region: CSARDVGRGTQPQHF. The CDR3, as DNA: TGCAGTGCTAGAGATGTGGGCAGGGGGACTCAGCCCCAGCATTTT.

This clonotype showed up just a few times. DNA for the CDR3: TGTGCCAGCAAACGGGCGGCTAATGAAAAACTGTTTTTT. Its translation is CASKRAANEKLFF. The genes are TRBV11-2 and TRBJ1-4, with D uncertain. This CDR3 has 13 residues. Trimming stripped 7 bases from V and 3 bases from J, with 9 bases between. CDR1 is SGHAT and CDR2 is FQNNGV in the germline V gene.

This clonotype occurred many times. This chain joins TRBV30 and TRBJ2-3; 8 nucleotides line up with TRBD2. Germline CDR1 reads GTSNPN; CDR2 reads SVGIG (reference sequence). Trimming cost V 2 bases and J 8 bases; bases outside gene matches: 15. This CDR3 has 16 amino acids. The CDR3 loop is CAWSPVPIAGSGTQYF. The CDR3 nucleotides are TGTGCCTGGAGTCCAGTACCTATAGCGGGGAGTGGTACGCAGTATTTT.

At least ten counts were recorded for this clonotype. The chain combines TRBV28 with TRBJ1-6; TRBD1 matches at 9 bases. With 5 bases clipped from V and 7 bases from J, the junction kept 6 bases outside the gene matches. Germline V gene lookup returns CDR1 MDHEN and CDR2 SYDVKM. The CDR3 totals 15 residues. The CDR3 coding sequence is TGTGCCAGCAGTCTGTGGGGACAGGGCAATTCACCCCTCCACTTT. Protein: CASSLWGQGNSPLHF.

This clonotype came up a few times. The V and J genes are TRBV28 and TRBJ1-3, with unresolved D. Germline V lookup: CDR1 MDHEN, CDR2 SYDVKM. Trimming cost V 6 bases and J 0 bases, with 12 bases left between them. The CDR3 is 15 residues long. DNA of the CDR3: TGTGCCAGCAGCTCGACCGTTTTCTCTGGAAACACCATATATTTT. Translated, it gives CASSSTVFSGNTIYF. The full variable domain, in which reference TRBV28 and TRBJ1-3 provide the parts outside the CDR3, is DVKVTQSSRYLVKRTGEKVFLECVQDMDHENMFWYRQDPGLGLRLIYFSYDVKMKEKGDIPEGYSVSREKKERFSLILESASTNQTSMYLCASSSTVFSGNTIYFGEGSWLTVV.

A note on this clonotype: A much larger clone differs by one base, so this may be a read error. The rearrangement uses TRBV28 and TRBJ1-3; the D gene is possibly TRBD1 (5 bases). Germline V lookup: CDR1 MDHEN, CDR2 SYDVKM. CDR3 length: 16 amino acids. In nucleotides, the CDR3 is TGTGCCAGCAGTTTAGGAGGGGATCTCTCTGGAAACGCCATATATTTT. It specifies CASSLGGDLSGNAIYF.

The chain links TRBV7-9 to TRBJ2-3; the D is unclear. V was trimmed by 4 bases and J by 7 bases, leaving 15 bases between them. Germline values: CDR1 SEHNR, CDR2 FQNEAQ (reference sequence). CDR3 length: 14 residues. The CDR3 loop is CASSSPGRRHTQYF. In DNA form, the CDR3 reads TGTGCCAGCAGCTCCCCCGGCAGACGACATACGCAGTATTTT.

This clonotype was counted many times. This rearrangement joins TRBV24-1 to TRBJ2-1; 10 nucleotides line up with TRBD2. Losses at the gene ends were 8 bases for V and 9 bases for J; bases not matched to a gene: 6. Germline CDR1 KGHDR, CDR2 SFDVKD. This CDR3 has 13 amino acids. DNA for the CDR3: TGTGCCACCAAAGCTAGCGGGGGCGTTGAGCAGTTCTTC. Protein sequence: CATKASGGVEQFF.

V usage is TRBV7-6 and J usage is TRBJ2-3; D tentatively fits TRBD1 or TRBD2 (5 bases each). Trimming removed 5 bases at V and 5 bases at J, with 11 bases between. This CDR3 has 13 amino acids. From germline, CDR1 is SGHVS and CDR2 FNYEAQ. CDR3 in amino acids: CASSRVRGDTQYF. The CDR3 region has the DNA TGTGCCAGCAGCCGAGTGAGGGGAGATACGCAGTATTTT.

This clonotype occurred a few times. V and J are TRBV27 and TRBJ2-1; possible D gene TRBD2, 7 bases. The CDR3 totals 15 residues. Deletions cut 4 bases from V and 7 bases from J, with 17 bases between. Germline V gives CDR1 MNHEY, CDR2 SMNVEV (reference sequence). The CDR3 bases are TGTGCCAGCAGTTCTAGGGGGGAGGGCCTGAATGAGCAGTTCTTC. This translates into CASSSRGEGLNEQFF.

The V and J genes are TRBV5-1 and TRBJ2-7, with D perhaps TRBD1 or TRBD2 (5 bases each). Germline V lookup: CDR1 SGHRS, CDR2 YFSETQ. V dropped 4 bases and J dropped 6 bases, with 17 bases sitting between them. The CDR3 extends over 14 amino acids. The CDR3 region has the DNA TGCGCCAGCAGCACCCATTTGGGACCAGGCGAGCAGTACTTC. It is translated as CASSTHLGPGEQYF.

The chain couples TRBV7-2 to TRBJ2-5; 8 nucleotides line up with TRBD2. With V trimmed by 2 bases and J by 3 bases, 5 bases remained unmatched. Germline V gives CDR1 SGHTA, CDR2 FQGNSA. The length of the CDR3 is 15 residues. CDR3: CASSLSGGREETQYF. CDR3 DNA: TGTGCCAGCAGCTTAAGCGGGGGCCGCGAAGAGACCCAGTACTTC.

This clonotype was recorded at least ten times. At one boundary the junction diverges from the germline segment, which might be a read error. V usage is TRBV2 and J usage is TRBJ1-2; 10 bases map to TRBD1. The CDR3 runs to 14 residues. CDR1 is SNHLY, CDR2 FYNNEI, per germline. The CDR3 loop is CASSEGTGVTGYTF. In DNA form, the CDR3 reads TGTGCCAGCAGCGAAGGGACAGGGGTAACGGGCTACACCTTC.